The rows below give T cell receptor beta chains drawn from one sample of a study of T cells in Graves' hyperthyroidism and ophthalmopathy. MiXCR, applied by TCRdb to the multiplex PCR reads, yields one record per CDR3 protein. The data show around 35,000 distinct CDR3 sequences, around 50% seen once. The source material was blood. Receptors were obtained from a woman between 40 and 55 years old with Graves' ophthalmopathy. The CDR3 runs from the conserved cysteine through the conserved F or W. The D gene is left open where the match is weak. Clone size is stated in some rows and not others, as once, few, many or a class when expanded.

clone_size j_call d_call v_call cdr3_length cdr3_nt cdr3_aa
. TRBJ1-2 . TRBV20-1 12 TGCAGTGCTAGAGATCGGGCGGGAGGCCACACCTTC CSARDRAGGHTF
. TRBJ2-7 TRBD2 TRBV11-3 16 TGTGCCAGCAGCCCAGGCAGGACTAGCGGGGGACACGAGCAGTACTTC CASSPGRTSGGHEQYF
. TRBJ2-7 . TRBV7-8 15 TGTGCCAGCAGCTGGCGGATATATCCTAACTACGAGCAGTACTTC CASSWRIYPNYEQYF
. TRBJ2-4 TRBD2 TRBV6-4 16 TGTGCCAGCACCGCCGGGGAGCGGGGGGGCAGGAACATTCAGTACTTC CASTAGERGGRNIQYF
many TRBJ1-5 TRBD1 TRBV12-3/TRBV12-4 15 TGTGCCAGCAGTTCAGGGGGTTTCGTAAATCAGCCCCAGCATTTT CASSSGGFVNQPQHF
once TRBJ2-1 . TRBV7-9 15 TGTGCCAGCAGCTTGGAGAGGGGGGGGACGAGTGAGCAGTTCTTC CASSLERGGTSEQFF
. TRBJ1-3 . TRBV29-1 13 TGCAGCGTTTGGACAGACTCTGGAAACACCATATATTTT CSVWTDSGNTIYF
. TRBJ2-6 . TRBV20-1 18 TGCAGTGCTAGAGATCCCTCCGGGGACACCTCTGGGGCCAACGTCCTGACTTTC CSARDPSGDTSGANVLTF
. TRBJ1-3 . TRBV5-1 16 TGCGCCAGCAGCTTGGTTGGGGGGCGTGCTGGAAACACCATATATTTT CASSLVGGRAGNTIYF
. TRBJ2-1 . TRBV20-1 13 TGCAGTGCTAGGAGAGGCCTATCGAGGGAGCAGTTCTTC CSARRGLSREQFF
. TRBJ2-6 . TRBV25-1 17 TGTGCCAGCAGTGCTAGATCGACAGGTTCTGGGGCCAACGTCCTGACTTTC CASSARSTGSGANVLTF
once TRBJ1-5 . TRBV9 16 TGTGCCAGCAGCGTAGACGTCAGGGATAGCAATCAGCCCCAGCATTTT CASSVDVRDSNQPQHF
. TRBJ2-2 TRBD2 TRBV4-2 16 TGTGCCAGCAGCCAGGACCTAGCGGGAGGCACCGGGGAGCTGTTTTTT CASSQDLAGGTGELFF
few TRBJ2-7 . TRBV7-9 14 TGTGCCAGCAGCAAAGCGGGTAGCTCCTACGAGCAGTACTTC CASSKAGSSYEQYF
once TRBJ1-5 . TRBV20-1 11 TGCAGTGCGGGGGGCCCTCAGCCCCAGCATTTT CSAGGPQPQHF
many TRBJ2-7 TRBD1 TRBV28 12 TGTGCCAGCAAGGGACAGGGGGGCGAGCAGTACTTC CASKGQGGEQYF
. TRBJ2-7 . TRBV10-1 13 TGCGCCAGCAGTGCGGTAGGGGAGGCCGAGCAGTACTTC CASSAVGEAEQYF
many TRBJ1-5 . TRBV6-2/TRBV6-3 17 TGTGCCAGCAGTTTCTCCCAAGGGGCTAAAAGGAATCAGCCCCAGCATTTT CASSFSQGAKRNQPQHF
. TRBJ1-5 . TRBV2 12 TGTGCCAGCAGTGAAGGGGAGTACAATGAGCATTTT CASSEGEYNEHF
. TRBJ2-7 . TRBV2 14 TGTGCCAGCAGTCTCCCTTTAGGGGGGCCCGAGCAGTACTTC CASSLPLGGPEQYF
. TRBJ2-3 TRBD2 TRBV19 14 TGTGCCAGTAGCAAGGGACTAGCGGGAGATACGCAGTATTTT CASSKGLAGDTQYF
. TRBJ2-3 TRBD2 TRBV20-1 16 TGCAGTGCTAGAGAAATAGCGGGATGGGGCACAGATACGCAGTATTTT CSAREIAGWGTDTQYF
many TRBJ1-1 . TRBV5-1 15 TGCGCCAGCAGCTTGTTCGACTCTATGAACACTGAAGCTTTCTTT CASSLFDSMNTEAFF
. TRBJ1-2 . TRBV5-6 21 . CASTNQTSMYLCASGGPGYTF
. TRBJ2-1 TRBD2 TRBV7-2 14 TGTGCCAGCAGCTTGACTAGCGGGGGGCGTGAGCAGTTCTTC CASSLTSGGREQFF
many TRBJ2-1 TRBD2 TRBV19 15 TGTGCCAGTAGTCTTGGGACTAGCGGGAGCAATGAGCAGTTCTTC CASSLGTSGSNEQFF
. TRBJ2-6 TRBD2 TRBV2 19 TGTGCCAGCAGCCTAACGGGACTAGCGGTTCCCTCTGGGGCCAACGTCCTGACTTTC CASSLTGLAVPSGANVLTF
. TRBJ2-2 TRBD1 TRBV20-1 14 TGCAGTGCTAGAAAGGGGGCGAGCACCGGGGAGCTGTTTTTT CSARKGASTGELFF
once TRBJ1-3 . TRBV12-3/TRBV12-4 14 TGTGCCAGCACCATTAGGGGTACCCGAAACACCATATATTTT CASTIRGTRNTIYF
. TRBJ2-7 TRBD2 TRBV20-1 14 TGCAGTGCTAGAGATGCGTTAGCGGGCTACGAGCAGTACTTC CSARDALAGYEQYF
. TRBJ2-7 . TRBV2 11 TGTGCCAGCAGTGAATACCATTCTCAGTACTTC CASSEYHSQYF
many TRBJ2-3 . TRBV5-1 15 TGCGCCAGCAGCTTGGAGTCAGCACTCACAGATACGCAGTATTTT CASSLESALTDTQYF
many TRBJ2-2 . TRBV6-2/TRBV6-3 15 TGTGCCAGCAGCCGCGGACTCTCGAACACCGGGGAGCTGTTTTTT CASSRGLSNTGELFF
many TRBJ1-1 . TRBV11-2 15 TGTGCCAGCGCTGGGGACCGATACAGACACACTGAAGCTTTCTTT CASAGDRYRHTEAFF
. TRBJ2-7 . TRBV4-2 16 TGTGCCAGCAGCCAAGAGAGCTCGGACAGCTCCTACGAGCAGTACTTC CASSQESSDSSYEQYF
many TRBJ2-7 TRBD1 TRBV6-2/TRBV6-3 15 TGTGCCAGCAGTTACTATGGGACAGGGCCTTACGAGCAGTACTTC CASSYYGTGPYEQYF
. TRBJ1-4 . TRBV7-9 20 TGTGCCAGCAGCTTAGTCTGGGACCTACAAGGGGCGTCAACTAATGAAAAACTGTTTTTT CASSLVWDLQGASTNEKLFF
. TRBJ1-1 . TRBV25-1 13 TGTGCCAGCAGTGAATTCGGGATCGCTGAAGCTTTCTTT CASSEFGIAEAFF
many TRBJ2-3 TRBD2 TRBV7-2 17 TGTGCCAGCAGTTCCTACAAGGGGCTAGCGGGGCCAGATACGCAGTATTTT CASSSYKGLAGPDTQYF
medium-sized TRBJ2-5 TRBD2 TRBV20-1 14 TGCAGTGCTAGAGGGACTAGCGGGCAAGAGACCCAGTACTTC CSARGTSGQETQYF
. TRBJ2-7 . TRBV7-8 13 TGTGCCAGCAGCTTAGGGGGCCAGGACGAGCAGTACTTC CASSLGGQDEQYF
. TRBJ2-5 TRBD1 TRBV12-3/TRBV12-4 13 TGTGCCAGCAGTTACGGGACAGAAGAGACCCAGTACTTC CASSYGTEETQYF
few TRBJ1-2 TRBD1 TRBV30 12 TGTGCCTGCCTAGGACAGGGACATGGCTACACCTTC CACLGQGHGYTF
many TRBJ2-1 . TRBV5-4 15 TGTGCCAGCAGCTTGGGAACCCCTTTGGACAATGAGCAGTTCTTC CASSLGTPLDNEQFF
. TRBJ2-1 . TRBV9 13 TGTGCCAGCAGCGTAGCATCCTACAATGAGCAGTTCTTC CASSVASYNEQFF
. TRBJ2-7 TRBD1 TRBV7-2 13 TGTGCCAGCAGCACCGGGACAGGGTACGAGCAGTACTTC CASSTGTGYEQYF
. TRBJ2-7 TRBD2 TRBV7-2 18 TGTGCCAGCAGCCACTCCTTACCGGGACTAGCGGGGGACAACGAGCAGTACTTC CASSHSLPGLAGDNEQYF
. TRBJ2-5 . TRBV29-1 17 TGCAGCGTCGGACCACTGATAACGAACAGGGTTCAGGAGACCCAGTACTTC CSVGPLITNRVQETQYF
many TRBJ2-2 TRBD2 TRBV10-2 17 TGCGCCAGCAGTTGGACTAGCGGGAGGGGGGGGACCGGGGAGCTGTTTTTT CASSWTSGRGGTGELFF
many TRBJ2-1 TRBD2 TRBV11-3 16 TGTGCCAGCAGCGCCAGTAGCGGGGGCTCCTACAATGAGCAGTTCTTC CASSASSGGSYNEQFF